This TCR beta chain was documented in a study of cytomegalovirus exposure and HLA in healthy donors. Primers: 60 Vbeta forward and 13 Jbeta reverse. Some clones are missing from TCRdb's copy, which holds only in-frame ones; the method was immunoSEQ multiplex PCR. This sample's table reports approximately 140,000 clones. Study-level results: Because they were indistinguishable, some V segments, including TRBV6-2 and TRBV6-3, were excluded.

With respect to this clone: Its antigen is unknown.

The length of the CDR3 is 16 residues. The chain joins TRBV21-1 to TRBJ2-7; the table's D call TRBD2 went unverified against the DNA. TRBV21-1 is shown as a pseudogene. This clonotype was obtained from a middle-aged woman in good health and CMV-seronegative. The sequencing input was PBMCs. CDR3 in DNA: TGTGCCAGCAGCAAAGATAGACCGGGGAACACCTACGAGCAGTACTTC. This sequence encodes CASSKDRPGNTYEQYF.